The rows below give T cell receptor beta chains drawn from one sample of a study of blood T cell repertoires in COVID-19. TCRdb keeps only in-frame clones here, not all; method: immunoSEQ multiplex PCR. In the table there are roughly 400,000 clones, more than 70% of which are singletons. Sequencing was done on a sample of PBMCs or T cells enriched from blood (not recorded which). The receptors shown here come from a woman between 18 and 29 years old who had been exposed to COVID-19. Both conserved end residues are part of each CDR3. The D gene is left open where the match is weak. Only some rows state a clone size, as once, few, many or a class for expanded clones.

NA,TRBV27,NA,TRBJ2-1,CASSSLSNEQFF,TGTGCCAGCAGTTCATTGTCCAATGAGCAGTTCTTC
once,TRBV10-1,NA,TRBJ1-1,CASSDSRVGNTEAFF,TGCGCCAGCAGTGACTCGAGAGTTGGGAACACTGAAGCTTTCTTT
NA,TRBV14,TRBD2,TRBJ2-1,CASSQASGPPRDEQFF,TGTGCCAGCAGCCAGGCTAGCGGGCCCCCCCGGGATGAGCAGTTCTTC
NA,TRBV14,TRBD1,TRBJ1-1,CASSVWDSRGGEAFF,TGTGCCAGCAGCGTATGGGACAGTAGAGGGGGTGAAGCTTTCTTT
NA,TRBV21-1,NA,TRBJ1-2,CASKGAGGFGYTF,TGTGCCAGCAAAGGAGCAGGGGGATTTGGCTACACCTTC
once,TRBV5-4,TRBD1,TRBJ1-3,CASSLGQGKFGNTIYF,TGTGCCAGCAGCTTGGGACAGGGGAAATTTGGAAACACCATATATTTT
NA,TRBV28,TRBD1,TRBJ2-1,CASSFRQGATVEQFF,TGTGCCAGCAGTTTCCGTCAGGGGGCGACTGTTGAGCAGTTCTTC
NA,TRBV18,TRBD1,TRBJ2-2,CASSPRQGSNTGELFF,TGTGCCAGCTCACCGCGACAGGGATCGAACACCGGGGAGCTGTTTTTT
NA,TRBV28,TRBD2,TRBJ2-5,CASSPSPGIVRERETQYF,TGTGCCAGCAGTCCAAGCCCGGGTATTGTGCGGGAGCGGGAGACCCAGTACTTC
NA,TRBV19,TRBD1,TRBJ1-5,CASHRGNNNQPQHF,TGTGCCAGCCACAGGGGTAATAACAATCAGCCCCAGCATTTT
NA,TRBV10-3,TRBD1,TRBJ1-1,CAISEGDRGVTEAFF,TGTGCCATCAGTGAGGGAGACAGGGGGGTCACTGAAGCTTTCTTT
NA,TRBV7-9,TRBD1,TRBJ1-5,CASSWGTGSNQPQHF,TGTGCCAGCAGCTGGGGGACAGGGTCTAATCAGCCCCAGCATTTT
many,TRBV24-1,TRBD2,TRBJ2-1,CATSDLLATSGSWEQFF,TGTGCCACCAGTGATTTGCTTGCGACTAGCGGGAGCTGGGAGCAGTTCTTC
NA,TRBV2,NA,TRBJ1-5,CASSKRDQPQHF,TGTGCCAGCAGCAAGAGAGATCAGCCCCAGCATTTT
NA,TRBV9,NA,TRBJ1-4,CASSPGATNEKLFF,TGTGCCAGCAGCCCCGGTGCAACTAATGAAAAACTGTTTTTT
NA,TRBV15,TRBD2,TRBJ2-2,CATSRGLAGNTGELFF,TGTGCCACCAGCAGAGGACTAGCGGGGAACACCGGGGAGCTGTTTTTT
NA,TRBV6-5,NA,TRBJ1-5,CASSSLNQPQHF,TGTGCCAGCAGTTCCTTAAATCAGCCCCAGCATTTT
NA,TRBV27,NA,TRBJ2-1,CASSLGLPNEQFF,TGTGCCAGCAGTTTGGGACTCCCTAATGAGCAGTTCTTC
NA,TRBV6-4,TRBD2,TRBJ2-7,CASSPASGGSKYF,TGTGCCAGCAGTCCAGCTAGCGGGGGCTCAAAGTACTTC
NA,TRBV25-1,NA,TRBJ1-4,CASSEYRTATEKLFF,TGTGCCAGCAGTGAATACAGGACAGCCACTGAAAAACTGTTTTTT
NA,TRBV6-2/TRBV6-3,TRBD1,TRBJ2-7,CASSSPGQGVDEQYF,TGTGCCAGCAGTTCTCCGGGACAGGGGGTCGACGAGCAGTACTTC
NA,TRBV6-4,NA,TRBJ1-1,CATPPGPVNTEAFF,TGTGCCACCCCCCCGGGTCCGGTGAACACTGAAGCTTTCTTT
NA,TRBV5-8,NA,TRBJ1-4,CASSFSWGGGWSNEKLFF,TGTGCCAGCAGCTTTTCCTGGGGGGGCGGATGGTCGAATGAAAAACTGTTTTTT
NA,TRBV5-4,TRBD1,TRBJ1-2,CASAKTGGAEGGYTF,TGTGCCAGCGCAAAGACAGGGGGCGCAGAGGGTGGCTACACCTTC
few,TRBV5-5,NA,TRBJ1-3,CASTLADGNTIYF,TGTGCCAGCACCCTGGCCGATGGAAACACCATATATTTT
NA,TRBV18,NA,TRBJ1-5,CASSLGLSNQPQHF,TGTGCCAGCTCCTTAGGACTCAGCAATCAGCCCCAGCATTTT
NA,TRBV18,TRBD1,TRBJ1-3,CASSPPGQGARGNTIYF,TGTGCCAGCTCACCACCCGGACAGGGGGCTCGAGGAAACACCATATATTTT
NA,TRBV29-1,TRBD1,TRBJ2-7,CSVFKQGDDEQYF,TGCAGCGTTTTCAAACAGGGGGACGATGAGCAGTACTTC
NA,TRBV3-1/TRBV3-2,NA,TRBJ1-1,CASSQGQAAGRAFF,TGTGCCAGCAGCCAAGGACAGGCCGCGGGTCGAGCTTTCTTT
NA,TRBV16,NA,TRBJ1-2,CASSQYRNYGYTF,TGTGCCAGCAGCCAATACAGGAACTATGGCTACACCTTC
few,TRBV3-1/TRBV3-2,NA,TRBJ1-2,CASSPVRQANYGYTF,TGTGCCAGCAGCCCTGTTCGACAGGCAAACTATGGCTACACCTTC
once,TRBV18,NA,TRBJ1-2,CASSPSAGGGSEDGYTF,TGTGCCAGCTCACCCTCCGCCGGCGGGGGCAGTGAGGATGGCTACACCTTC
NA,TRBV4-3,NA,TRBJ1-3,CASSLETDYSGNTIYF,TGCGCCAGCAGCCTTGAGACAGATTACTCTGGAAACACCATATATTTT
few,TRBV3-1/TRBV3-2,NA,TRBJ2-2,CASSQVLGGFTGELFF,TGTGCCAGCAGCCAAGTACTAGGGGGATTCACCGGGGAGCTGTTTTTT
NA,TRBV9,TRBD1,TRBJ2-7,CASSAWGTGGYEQYF,TGTGCCAGCAGCGCGTGGGGGACAGGGGGTTACGAGCAGTACTTC